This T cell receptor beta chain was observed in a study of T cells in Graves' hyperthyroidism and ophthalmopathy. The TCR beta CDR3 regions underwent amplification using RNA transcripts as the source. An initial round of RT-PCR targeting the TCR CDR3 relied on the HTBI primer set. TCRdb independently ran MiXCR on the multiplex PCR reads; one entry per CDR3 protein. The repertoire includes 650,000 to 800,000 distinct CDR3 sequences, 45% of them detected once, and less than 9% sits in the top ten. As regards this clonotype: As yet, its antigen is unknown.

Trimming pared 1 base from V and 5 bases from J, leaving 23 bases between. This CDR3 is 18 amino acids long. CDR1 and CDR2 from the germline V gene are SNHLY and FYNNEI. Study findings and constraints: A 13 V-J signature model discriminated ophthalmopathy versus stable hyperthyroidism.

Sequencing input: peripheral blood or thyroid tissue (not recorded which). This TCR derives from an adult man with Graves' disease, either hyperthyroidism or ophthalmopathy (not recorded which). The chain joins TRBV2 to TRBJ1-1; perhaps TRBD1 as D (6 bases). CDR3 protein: CASSEEVRGGADRTEAFF. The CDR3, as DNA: TGTGCCAGCAGTGAAGAGGTCAGGGGCGGGGCAGATCGGACTGAAGCTTTCTTT. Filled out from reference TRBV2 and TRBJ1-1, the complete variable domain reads EPEVTQTPSHQVTQMGQEVILRCVPISNHLYFYWYRQILGQKVEFLVSFYNNEISEKSEIFDDQFSVERPDGSNFTLKIRSTKLEDSAMYFCASSEEVRGGADRTEAFFGQGTRLTVV.